This paragraph reports one TCR beta chain. Its specificity is unknown. This sample stems from a study of blood T cells in healthy people across ages. Study results and caveats: There was a strong correlation between TCR beta diversity and naive T cell percentage. The authors considered diversity estimates from one million T cells to be underestimates.

A J-beta primer mix and a sample-barcoded 5' primer were used in a second PCR of about 7 to 12 cycles. Using its own MiXCR run on the 5' RACE reads, TCRdb lists one record per CDR3 protein. The table shows 800,000 to 950,000 distinct CDR3 sequences, with roughly 48% occurring only once. The CDR3 covers 14 residues. Looked up from germline, CDR1 is MGHRA and CDR2 is YSYEKL. Trimming left V 4 bases short and J 0 bases short, with 10 bases between. Material for sequencing was blood. The TCR comes from a man aged 30-40 years in good health. The chain links TRBV4-1 to TRBJ2-7, with D perhaps TRBD2 (6 bases). CDR3 DNA sequence: TGCGCCAGCAGCCCCCGGGACTTCTCCTACGAGCAGTACTTC. Protein product: CASSPRDFSYEQYF.